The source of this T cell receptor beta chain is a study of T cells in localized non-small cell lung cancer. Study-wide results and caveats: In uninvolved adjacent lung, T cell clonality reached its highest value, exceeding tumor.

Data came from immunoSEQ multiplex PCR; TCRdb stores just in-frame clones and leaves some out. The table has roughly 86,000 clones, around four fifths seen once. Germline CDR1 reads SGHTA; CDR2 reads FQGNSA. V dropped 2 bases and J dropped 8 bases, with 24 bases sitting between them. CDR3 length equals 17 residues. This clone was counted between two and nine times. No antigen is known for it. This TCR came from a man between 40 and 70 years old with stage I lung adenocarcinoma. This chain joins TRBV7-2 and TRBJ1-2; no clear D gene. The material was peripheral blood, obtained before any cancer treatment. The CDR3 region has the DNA TGTGCCAGCAGCTTATTAGGGCAACAATCCCCTCTATTAGGCTACACCTTC. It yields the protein CASSLLGQQSPLLGYTF.